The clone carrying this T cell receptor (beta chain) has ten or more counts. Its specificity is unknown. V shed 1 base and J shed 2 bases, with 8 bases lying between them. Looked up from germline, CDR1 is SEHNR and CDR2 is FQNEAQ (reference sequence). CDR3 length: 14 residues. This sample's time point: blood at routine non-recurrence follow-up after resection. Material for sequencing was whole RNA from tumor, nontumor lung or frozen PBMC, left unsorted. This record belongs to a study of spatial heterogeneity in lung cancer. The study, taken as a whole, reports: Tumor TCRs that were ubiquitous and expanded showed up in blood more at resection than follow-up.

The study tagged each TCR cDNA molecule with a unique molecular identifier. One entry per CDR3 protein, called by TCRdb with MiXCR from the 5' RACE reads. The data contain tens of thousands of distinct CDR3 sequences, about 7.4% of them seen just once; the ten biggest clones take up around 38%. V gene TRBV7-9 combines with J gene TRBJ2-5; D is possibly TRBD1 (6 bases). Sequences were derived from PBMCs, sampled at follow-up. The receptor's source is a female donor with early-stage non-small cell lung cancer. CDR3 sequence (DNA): TGTGCCAGCAGCTTAGACAGGGATCAAGAGACCCAGTACTTC. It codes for CASSLDRDQETQYF.